These 3 T cell receptor beta chains share one sample of origin, sequenced in a study of shared clonotypes between healthy human individuals. The repertoire was sequenced with immunoSEQ multiplex PCR; TCRdb's copy has only in-frame clones and lacks some. The sample lists around 2,100,000 clones, about 95% seen once, with less than 1.5% in the top ten. Naive CD8 populations comprised CD45RO-negative cells positively selected for CCR7, excluding terminally differentiated effector memory CD45RA+ cells. The sample was naive CD8+ T cells sorted from blood. The receptors originated from a man younger than 35 in good health.

Notes on this clone: Distinct nucleotide sequences in the sample also encode this CDR3. The rearrangement links TRBV27 to TRBJ2-7; 7 bases line up with TRBD2. The CDR3 spans 14 residues. V was clipped by 5 bases and J by 2 bases; unmatched bases: 6. CDR1 is MNHEY and CDR2 is SMNVEV in the germline V gene (reference sequence). In DNA form, the CDR3 reads TGTGCCAGCAGTCTCGGGGGGATGACCTACGAGCAGTACTTC. Protein sequence: CASSLGGMTYEQYF.

The J gene is TRBJ2-1, the V gene TRBV4-1; 14 nucleotides align to TRBD2. The CDR3 is made up of 17 amino acids. The germline V gene encodes CDR1 MGHRA and CDR2 YSYEKL. Trimming removed 4 bases from V and 3 bases from J; junction bases left unmatched: 5. The CDR3 bases are TGCGCCAGCAGCCTAGGGACTAGCGGGAGACTCTACAATGAGCAGTTCTTC. Protein: CASSLGTSGRLYNEQFF.

The chain uses TRBV7-9 and TRBJ2-7, with 9 nucleotides matching TRBD1. The ends lost 1 base at V and 1 base at J; junction bases unmatched: 5. CDR1 and CDR2 (germline): SEHNR, FQNEAQ (reference sequence). The CDR3 consists of 16 residues. Here the CDR3 DNA reads TGTGCCAGCAGCTTAGATTTCGGGACAGGGTCCTACGAGCAGTACTTC. As protein: CASSLDFGTGSYEQYF.